These 28 T cell receptor beta chains were sequenced from one sample in a study of blood T cell repertoires in COVID-19. Sequencing was performed with immunoSEQ multiplex PCR; in TCRdb, only in-frame clones are kept and a portion is missing. The table includes approximately 150,000 clones, under 80% detected once. The sequenced sample consisted of peripheral blood. These receptors were collected from a man aged 60-69 years with acute or convalescent COVID-19.

V gene TRBV19 combines with J gene TRBJ2-1; 15 bases line up with TRBD2. This CDR3 spans 15 amino acids. Germline assignment: CDR1 LNHDA and CDR2 SQIVND (reference sequence). V shed 4 bases and J 7 bases; nucleotides not matched to a gene: 2. The CDR3 DNA reads TGTGCCAGTAGTACCGGGACTAGCGGGAGGAATGAGCAGTTCTTC. Encoded protein: CASSTGTSGRNEQFF.

This rearrangement joins TRBV28 to TRBJ1-1, with TRBD1 identical over 7 bases. The CDR3 has 16 residues. J lost 6 bases, V lost 4 bases, and 14 bases had no gene match. Germline CDR1 MDHEN, CDR2 SYDVKM. The DNA for the CDR3 is TGTGCCAGCAGTTCGGCTGGGCGACAGGGTTCGCCTGAAGCTTTCTTT. Its translation is CASSSAGRQGSPEAFF.

This clone was recorded once. Within the sample, other DNA sequences also encode this same CDR3. The J gene is TRBJ2-2, the V gene TRBV19, with D perhaps TRBD2 (6 bases). The germline CDR1 and CDR2 sequences are LNHDA and SQIVND (reference sequence). CDR3 size: 13 residues. The ends were cut back, 3 bases at V and 5 bases at J, with 7 bases in the middle. The CDR3 DNA sequence: TGTGCCAGTAGTATTGGGGGGACCGGGGAGCTGTTTTTT. This codes for CASSIGGTGELFF.

This clone is classed as medium-sized. The gene calls are TRBV7-6 and TRBJ2-7; possibly TRBD2 for D (6 bases). CDR1 is SGHVS and CDR2 is FNYEAQ in the germline V gene. The ends were cut back, 2 bases at V and 0 bases at J, with 14 bases in the middle. The CDR3 loop spans 16 amino acids. CDR3 protein: CASSLSPAGTSYEQYF. The CDR3 coding sequence is TGTGCCAGCAGCTTATCCCCGGCGGGGACCTCCTACGAGCAGTACTTC. The full variable domain, with the rest looked up from reference TRBV7-6 and TRBJ2-7, is GAGVSQSPRYKVTKRGQDVALRCDPISGHVSLYWYRQALGQGPEFLTYFNYEAQQDKSGLPNDRFSAERPEGSISTLTIQRTEQRDSAMYRCASSLSPAGTSYEQYFGPGTRLTVT.

The chain is built from TRBV27 and TRBJ2-3; the D gene is possibly TRBD2 (5 bases). V dropped 8 bases and J dropped 5 bases, with 11 bases sitting between them. The CDR3 is 12 residues long. Germline loops: CDR1 MNHEY, CDR2 SMNVEV (reference sequence). CDR3 bases: TGTGCCAGCGGACGGGAACAAGATACGCAGTATTTT. It encodes CASGREQDTQYF.

This clone appeared once. The chain joins TRBV24-1 to TRBJ2-5, with 12 bases lining up with TRBD1. V gave up 4 bases and J gave up 5 bases; unmatched junction bases: 7. The CDR3 length is 16 residues. Germline loops: CDR1 KGHDR, CDR2 SFDVKD. The chain's CDR3 is CATSDSGTGGWETQYF. The DNA of the CDR3 is TGTGCCACCAGTGACTCCGGGACAGGGGGCTGGGAGACCCAGTACTTC.

The rearrangement uses TRBV30 and TRBJ2-5; D might be TRBD1 (5 bases). V was shortened by 4 bases and J by 5 bases, with 14 bases between the two germline ends. The germline gives CDR1 GTSNPN, CDR2 SVGIG (reference sequence). This CDR3 contains 13 residues. CDR3 sequence: CAWTLGQGETQYF. DNA of the CDR3: TGTGCCTGGACCTTGGGGCAGGGTGAGACCCAGTACTTC.

The chain combines TRBV7-9 with TRBJ2-1, with 11 nucleotides matching TRBD2. Losses at the gene ends were 2 bases for V and 5 bases for J; bases not matched to a gene: 5. The CDR3 has 16 residues. The V gene's germline CDR1 is SEHNR and CDR2 FQNEAQ (reference sequence). CDR3 sequence: CASSLTGTSGNNEQFF. The CDR3 region has the DNA TGTGCCAGCAGCTTAACCGGGACTAGCGGAAACAATGAGCAGTTCTTC.

This clone was observed once. V is TRBV9 and J is TRBJ2-5, with 11 bases fitting TRBD2. From germline, CDR1 is SGDLS and CDR2 YYNGEE. After removal of 3 bases from V and 3 bases from J, the junction contained 1 base not matched to a gene. The CDR3 is 14 amino acids. The CDR3 here is CASSAGLAEETQYF. For the CDR3, the DNA is TGTGCCAGCAGCGCGGGACTAGCGGAAGAGACCCAGTACTTC.

The chain has TRBV7-2 and TRBJ2-5, with TRBD2 matching over 13 bases. Looked up from germline, CDR1 is SGHTA and CDR2 is FQGNSA. The CDR3 consists of 13 residues. Unmatched junction bases numbered 5, after V lost 11 bases and J lost 5 bases. CDR3 region: CASGLAGVETQYF. As DNA, the CDR3 is TGTGCCTCCGGACTAGCGGGAGTGGAGACCCAGTACTTC.

As regards this clone: Within the sample, other DNA sequences also encode this same CDR3. The chain is built from TRBV24-1 and TRBJ2-2, with D unresolved. Trimming pared 3 bases from V and 4 bases from J, leaving 11 bases between. Per the germline V gene, CDR1 is KGHDR and CDR2 is SFDVKD. The CDR3 consists of 15 residues. The chain's CDR3 is CATSDRTVPTGELFF. CDR3 bases: TGTGCCACCAGTGATCGTACAGTACCCACCGGGGAGCTGTTTTTT.

The V and J genes are TRBV7-2 and TRBJ1-2; D perhaps matches TRBD1 (6 bases). Per germline, CDR1 SGHTA and CDR2 FQGNSA. The CDR3 totals 14 residues. V was trimmed by 5 bases and J by 0 bases, leaving 10 bases between them. This chain's CDR3 is CASSLGAPNYGYTF. The CDR3, as DNA: TGTGCCAGCAGCCTGGGGGCCCCTAACTATGGCTACACCTTC.

This sequence joins TRBV7-2 and TRBJ2-3, with 9 positions matching TRBD2. The CDR3 sequence is 12 residues long. Germline trimming cut 5 bases from V and 9 bases from J; bases unmatched to any gene: 3. The V gene's germline CDR1 is SGHTA and CDR2 FQGNSA. The chain's CDR3 is CASSPGLATQYF. CDR3 DNA: TGTGCCAGCAGCCCGGGACTAGCCACGCAGTATTTT.

Here the CDR3 reads CASRQGQSTSYEQYF. CDR3 DNA sequence: TGTGCCAGCAGACAAGGACAGTCCACCTCCTACGAGCAGTACTTC. The chain has TRBV5-5 and TRBJ2-7, with D possibly TRBD1 on 6 matching bases. Trimming took off 5 bases at V and 0 bases at J, with 15 bases between the two ends. Germline-derived CDR1 and CDR2 are SGHKS and YYEKEE (reference sequence). The CDR3 contains 15 residues. Full variable domain (remainder filled in from reference TRBV5-5 and TRBJ2-7): DAGVTQSPTHLIKTRGQQVTLRCSPISGHKSVSWYQQVLGQGPQFIFQYYEKEERGRGNFPDRFSARQFPNYSSELNVNALLLGDSALYLCASRQGQSTSYEQYFGPGTRLTVT.

The V call is TRBV30, the J call TRBJ1-3, with 7 bases aligning to TRBD1. Per germline, CDR1 GTSNPN and CDR2 SVGIG (reference sequence). V trimming: 3 bases; J trimming: 1 base; junction bases outside the gene matches: 3. The CDR3 is made up of 14 amino acids. In nucleotides, the CDR3 is TGTGCCTGGAGGCAACAGGGGTCTGGAAACACCATATATTTT. Translated, it gives CAWRQQGSGNTIYF.

The chain links TRBV12-3 or TRBV12-4 to TRBJ2-3; D is possibly TRBD1 (6 bases). The CDR3 spans 13 residues. Trimming took 8 bases from V and 9 from J, leaving 18 bases between them. CDR3 sequence: CASGRGGITTQYF. The CDR3, as DNA: TGTGCCAGCGGACGAGGGGGAATAACGACGCAGTATTTT.

The chain employs TRBV28 and TRBJ2-7; the D gene is possibly TRBD1 (6 bases). The germline CDR1 and CDR2 sequences are MDHEN and SYDVKM. The length of the CDR3 is 15 residues. The V gene lost 6 bases and the J gene lost 3 bases, with 18 bases spanning the gap. The CDR3: CASRLKGVFYYEQYF. DNA for the CDR3: TGTGCCAGCAGATTAAAGGGGGTTTTTTACTACGAGCAGTACTTC.

Only a few counts were recorded for this clone. The genes are TRBV24-1 and TRBJ2-7; 8 nucleotides match TRBD2. V was clipped by 11 bases and J by 1 base; unmatched bases: 9. Per the germline V gene, CDR1 is KGHDR and CDR2 is SFDVKD. The CDR3 covers 14 residues. The CDR3 here is CARLGGRFSYEQYF. In nucleotides, the CDR3 is TGTGCCAGATTGGGCGGGAGGTTTTCCTACGAGCAGTACTTC.

The V and J genes are TRBV6-1 and TRBJ2-4, with D perhaps matching TRBD1 (6 bases). CDR3 length: 16 amino acids. Germline CDR1 and CDR2: MNHNS and SASEGT. The V gene lost 4 bases and the J gene lost 0 bases, with 13 bases spanning the gap. Here the CDR3 reads CASSAQGSLAKNIQYF. The DNA for the CDR3 is TGTGCCAGCAGTGCACAGGGTTCCCTAGCCAAAAACATTCAGTACTTC.

The chain carries TRBV6-5 and TRBJ2-3, with D possibly being TRBD2 (6 bases). V was pared by 6 bases and J by 2 bases, with 12 bases between. The germline CDR1 and CDR2 sequences are MNHEY and SVGAGI. This CDR3 is built from 14 residues. The CDR3 sequence is CASSRDSVTDTQYF. The CDR3 coding sequence is TGTGCCAGCAGCCGGGACTCAGTCACAGATACGCAGTATTTT.

The chain couples TRBV5-5 to TRBJ1-2; 9 bases agree with TRBD1. CDR1 is SGHKS and CDR2 is YYEKEE in the germline V gene (reference sequence). V lost 3 bases to trimming and J lost 8 bases; unmatched junction nucleotides: 11. The CDR3 is 15 residues long. CDR3 sequence (DNA): TGTGCCAGCAGCTCCCCGGGACAGGGAATAGGGGGCTACACCTTC. Amino acid sequence: CASSSPGQGIGGYTF. Based on the CDR3 plus reference TRBV5-5 and TRBJ1-2, the full variable domain is DAGVTQSPTHLIKTRGQQVTLRCSPISGHKSVSWYQQVLGQGPQFIFQYYEKEERGRGNFPDRFSARQFPNYSSELNVNALLLGDSALYLCASSSPGQGIGGYTFGSGTRLTVV.

The V gene is TRBV9, the J gene TRBJ2-1, with 8 bases fitting TRBD2. Germline lookup yields CDR1 SGDLS and CDR2 YYNGEE. The V segment lost 1 base and the J segment 4 bases; nucleotides outside the gene matches: 4. The CDR3 is 15 amino acids. This CDR3 is CASSVSGGNYNEQFF. The CDR3 coding sequence is TGTGCCAGCAGCGTAAGCGGGGGCAATTACAATGAGCAGTTCTTC.

CDR3 nucleotide sequence: TGTGCCATCGGTCTAGGGGACCAAGAGACCCAGTACTTC. Translation gives CAIGLGDQETQYF. The chain uses TRBV10-3 and TRBJ2-5, with D perhaps TRBD1 (5 bases). There are 13 residues in the CDR3. V was shortened by 8 bases and J by 0 bases, with 10 bases between the two germline ends. CDR1 and CDR2 (germline): ENHRY, SYGVKD.

The chain combines TRBV29-1 with TRBJ2-7, with a possible D match to TRBD2 (6 bases). Germline V gene sequence: CDR1 SQVTM, CDR2 ANQGSEA. The CDR3 sequence is 13 residues long. V was pared by 4 bases and J by 0 bases, with 10 bases between. This chain's CDR3 is CSVGRRGSYEQYF. The CDR3 region has the DNA TGCAGCGTTGGTCGGAGGGGCTCCTACGAGCAGTACTTC.

This clone is a singleton in its sample. The gene calls are TRBV6-5 and TRBJ2-3, with 7 bases matching TRBD2. V was pared by 11 bases and J by 0 bases, with 5 bases of the junction left unmatched. CDR1 MNHEY and CDR2 SVGAGI come from the germline V gene. This CDR3 spans 13 amino acids. CDR3 residues: CAAGVLSTDTQYF. The DNA of the CDR3 is TGTGCCGCGGGAGTCCTGAGCACAGATACGCAGTATTTT.

This chain links TRBV11-2 with TRBJ2-7; tentative D call: TRBD1 (5 bases). The V end lost 2 bases, the J end lost 6 bases, and 14 bases lay between the germline ends. Germline V gene data show CDR1 as SGHAT and CDR2 as FQNNGV. The CDR3 totals 14 residues. The CDR3 loop is CASSLTDPRGEQYF. The DNA for the CDR3 is TGTGCCAGCAGCTTAACGGACCCAAGGGGCGAGCAGTACTTC. Drawing the rest from reference TRBV11-2 and TRBJ2-7, the complete variable domain is EAGVAQSPRYKIIEKRQSVAFWCNPISGHATLYWYQQILGQGPKLLIQFQNNGVVDDSQLPKDRFSAERLKGVDSTLKIQPAKLEDSAVYLCASSLTDPRGEQYFGPGTRLTVT.

The chain recombines TRBV5-4 with TRBJ2-5; 14 bases are a match to TRBD2. The CDR3 runs to 15 residues. Germline V gene data show CDR1 as SGHNT and CDR2 as YYREEE (reference sequence). Trimming took 5 bases from V and 3 from J; bases not matched to a gene: 3. For the CDR3, the DNA is TGTGCCAGCAGGAGGGGACTAGCGGGAGAAGAGACCCAGTACTTC. Protein product: CASRRGLAGEETQYF.

The CDR3 protein is CASSSSGTGNRGYTF. CDR3 bases: TGTGCCAGCAGTTCCTCCGGGACAGGGAATCGTGGCTACACCTTC. V gene TRBV28 combines with J gene TRBJ1-2; TRBD1 agrees at 9 bases. The CDR3 has 15 amino acids. Germline CDR1 is MDHEN and CDR2 is SYDVKM. V was clipped by 4 bases and J by 7 bases; unmatched bases: 10.